Below are 29 T cell receptor beta chains sequenced from a single sample in a study of control samples from healthy donors and cancer patients. Assay used: immunoSEQ multiplex PCR; TCRdb lists only in-frame clones, some missing. This sample has about 160,000 clones, with about 90% found just once. Source material: blood. These receptors were collected from a man aged 25 to 40 in good health.

The V gene is TRBV7-2, the J gene TRBJ2-5; D unresolved. V gave up 5 bases and J gave up 6 bases, with 10 bases separating them. Germline V gives CDR1 SGHTA, CDR2 FQGNSA. The CDR3 is made up of 12 amino acids. CDR3 sequence (DNA): TGTGCCAGCAGCCCCACCACGAAGACCCAGTACTTC. This encodes CASSPTTKTQYF.

The rearrangement joins TRBV6-5 to TRBJ2-5; D might be TRBD2 (5 bases). In germline, CDR1 is MNHEY, CDR2 SVGAGI. V lost 0 bases and J lost 2, with 7 bases in between. The CDR3 totals 14 residues. The CDR3 DNA sequence: TGTGCCAGCAGTTACTCGGAGGCTCAAGAGACCCAGTACTTC. This sequence encodes CASSYSEAQETQYF.

V is TRBV6-2 or TRBV6-3 and J is TRBJ1-1; the D is unclear. Germline CDR1 is MNHEY and CDR2 is SVGEGT. The CDR3 has 16 amino acids. Trimming removed 4 bases at V and 1 base at J, with 16 bases between. The CDR3 DNA reads TGTGCCAGCAGTTCCTCGCGCAGGTTAGGGAACACTGAAGCTTTCTTT. Its protein is CASSSSRRLGNTEAFF.

The chain combines TRBV6-4 with TRBJ2-3; D may be TRBD2 (6 bases). Germline-derived CDR1 and CDR2 are MRHNA and SNTAGT. CDR3 length equals 15 residues. V lost 0 bases to trimming and J lost 1 base, with 8 bases between them. CDR3 region: CASSDSSGGTDTQYF. In DNA form, the CDR3 reads TGTGCCAGCAGTGACTCTAGCGGAGGCACAGATACGCAGTATTTT.

Written as DNA, the CDR3 is TGTGCCAGCAGCCGGACAGGGGCGGCGGCTCAGCCCCAGCATTTT. Encoded protein: CASSRTGAAAQPQHF. The rearrangement links TRBV7-9 to TRBJ1-5; 9 nucleotides agree with TRBD1. The germline V gene has CDR1 SEHNR and CDR2 FQNEAQ (reference sequence). J lost 6 bases, V lost 5 bases, and 8 bases had no gene match. This CDR3 spans 15 amino acids.

The chain carries TRBV3-1 (or the pseudogene TRBV3-2) and TRBJ1-1; tentatively, D is TRBD1 (6 bases). The ends were cut back, 3 bases at V and 1 base at J, with 9 bases in the middle. The CDR3 consists of 14 residues. The germline V gene has CDR1 LGHDT and CDR2 YNNKEL (reference sequence). The CDR3 sequence: CASSHAGANTEAFF. Here the CDR3 DNA reads TGTGCCAGCAGCCACGCGGGGGCGAACACTGAAGCTTTCTTT.

This chain connects TRBV12-3 or TRBV12-4 to TRBJ1-5, with D possibly being TRBD1 (5 bases). The CDR3 runs to 13 residues. Between the trimmed V and J ends, which lost 0 bases and 7 bases, there was a span of 7 bases. For the CDR3, the DNA is TGTGCCAGCAGTTTAGCGGGGGAACAGCCCCAGCATTTT. It translates to CASSLAGEQPQHF.

CDR3 in amino acids: CASSYRPGGPNTEAFF. The CDR3 nucleotides read TGTGCCAGCAGTTACCGCCCAGGGGGCCCGAACACTGAAGCTTTCTTT. This chain connects TRBV6-5 to TRBJ1-1, with 8 bases identical to TRBD1. With 2 bases clipped from V and 1 base from J, the junction kept 6 bases outside the gene matches. CDR1 is MNHEY, CDR2 SVGAGI, per germline. The CDR3 runs 16 residues.

J is TRBJ1-3 and V is TRBV27; D gene unclear. Trimming left V 6 bases short and J 4 bases short, with 10 bases between. The CDR3 spans 13 residues. Germline V gives CDR1 MNHEY, CDR2 SMNVEV (reference sequence). Written as DNA, the CDR3 is TGTGCCAGCAGACAAAGGGCCGGAAACACCATATATTTT. Translated: CASRQRAGNTIYF.

This clone was seen a handful of times. The chain is built from TRBV6-4 and TRBJ1-2, with 10 bases matching TRBD1. CDR3 length: 13 residues. CDR1 is MRHNA, CDR2 SNTAGT, per germline. With 4 bases clipped from V and 5 bases from J, the junction kept 1 base outside the gene matches. This CDR3 is CASSAGQGYGYTF. CDR3 nucleotides: TGTGCCAGCAGTGCGGGACAGGGGTATGGCTACACCTTC.

The gene calls are TRBV7-2 and TRBJ2-7; 7 nucleotides line up with TRBD1. V trimming: 4 bases; J trimming: 1 base; junction bases outside the gene matches: 7. Germline-derived CDR1 and CDR2 are SGHTA and FQGNSA. The CDR3 length is 15 residues. DNA of the CDR3: TGTGCCAGCAGCTCCGAGGACAGGCGATCCTACGAGCAGTACTTC. As protein: CASSSEDRRSYEQYF. The variable domain in full, completed from reference TRBV7-2 and TRBJ2-7, reads GAGVSQSPSNKVTEKGKDVELRCDPISGHTALYWYRQSLGQGLEFLIYFQGNSAPDKSGLPSDRFSAERTGGSVSTLTIQRTQQEDSAVYLCASSSEDRRSYEQYFGPGTRLTVT.

Note on this clone: The junction shows a germline mismatch at one end, possibly a read error. The chain has TRBV18 and TRBJ1-2, with TRBD1 identical over 7 bases. This CDR3 comprises 14 residues. Germline V lookup: CDR1 KGHSH, CDR2 LQKENI. CDR3 bases: TGTGCCAGCTCGCCACAGGGGTGGGACTATGGCTACACCTTC. Translation gives CASSPQGWDYGYTF.

The rearrangement uses TRBV27 and TRBJ1-1; D is ambiguous. Germline V lookup: CDR1 MNHEY, CDR2 SMNVEV (reference sequence). This CDR3 comprises 13 residues. The germline V and J ends were trimmed by 6 bases and 1 base, with 9 bases remaining between them. The CDR3 reads CASRAGPNTEAFF. The CDR3 coding sequence is TGTGCCAGCAGGGCAGGCCCGAACACTGAAGCTTTCTTT.

The chain has TRBV6-5 and TRBJ2-3; maybe TRBD1 (5 bases). CDR1 is MNHEY and CDR2 is SVGAGI in the germline V gene. This CDR3 has 12 amino acids. Trimming took 10 bases from V and 7 from J, leaving 15 bases between them. The CDR3 DNA sequence: TGTGCCACCACCGGCGGACACAATACGCAGTATTTT. Translation gives CATTGGHNTQYF.

This clone was observed once. V is TRBV14 and J is TRBJ1-5; no definite D call. Germline CDR1 is SGHDN and CDR2 is FVKESK. V was pared by 4 bases and J by 1 base, with 8 bases between. This CDR3 has 14 residues. This chain's CDR3 is CASSLLLSNQPQHF. CDR3 in DNA: TGTGCCAGCAGCCTACTCTTGAGCAATCAGCCCCAGCATTTT.

The V gene is TRBV28, the J gene TRBJ2-2, with 8 bases lining up with TRBD2. The CDR3 is made up of 17 amino acids. V was clipped by 2 bases and J by 3 bases; unmatched bases: 8. Germline V CDR1 and CDR2: MDHEN, SYDVKM. CDR3 amino acids: CASSLTIGREDTGELFF. The CDR3 DNA is TGTGCCAGCAGTTTAACGATAGGGCGGGAGGACACCGGGGAGCTGTTTTTT.

For this clone: Other DNA sequences from this sample encode an identical CDR3 as well. The chain links TRBV6-6 to TRBJ2-2; the D is unclear. CDR1 and CDR2 (germline): MNHNY, SVGAGI (reference sequence). This CDR3 spans 14 amino acids. Trimming cost V 0 bases and J 7 bases, with 9 bases left between them. CDR3 region: CASSYSKGHGELFF. The CDR3 DNA follows: TGTGCCAGCAGTTACTCTAAGGGTCACGGGGAGCTGTTTTTT.

The rearrangement uses TRBV7-2 and TRBJ2-3; D could derive from TRBD1 or TRBD2 (5 bases each). Per germline, CDR1 SGHTA and CDR2 FQGNSA. V gave up 1 base and J gave up 2 bases, with 16 bases separating them. This CDR3 is built from 17 residues. The DNA for the CDR3 is TGTGCCAGCAGCTTAGGACCGGGGCGGCACCCCACAGATACGCAGTATTTT. Encoded protein: CASSLGPGRHPTDTQYF.

The CDR3 here is CASSFRTVQETQYF. CDR3 nucleotide sequence: TGTGCCAGCAGCTTCCGGACAGTCCAAGAGACCCAGTACTTC. The chain uses TRBV7-6 and TRBJ2-5; tentative D call: TRBD1 (6 bases). The germline CDR1 and CDR2 sequences are SGHVS and FNYEAQ. The CDR3 has 14 amino acids. The V end lost 3 bases, the J end lost 1 base, and 9 bases lay between the germline ends.

The gene calls are TRBV18 and TRBJ1-4, with unresolved D. This CDR3 comprises 12 residues. V lost 2 bases to trimming and J lost 11 bases, with 9 bases between them. Germline V lookup: CDR1 KGHSH, CDR2 LQKENI. Here the CDR3 reads CASSPGMDKLFF. The CDR3 bases are TGTGCCAGCTCACCAGGGATGGATAAACTGTTTTTT.

This chain links TRBV6-1 with TRBJ1-3; D is unclear. Germline CDR1 reads MNHNS; CDR2 reads SASEGT. V gave up 0 bases and J gave up 4 bases, with 10 bases separating them. This CDR3 is 15 amino acids long. This CDR3 reads CASSEALRTGNTIYF. CDR3 DNA sequence: TGTGCCAGCAGTGAAGCGCTTCGAACCGGAAACACCATATATTTT.

The chain is built from TRBV10-2 and TRBJ2-5; 7 bases match TRBD1. The germline V gene has CDR1 WSHSY and CDR2 SAAADI. The ends lost 9 bases at V and 1 base at J; junction bases unmatched: 5. The CDR3 has 13 residues. CDR3 loop: CASETGPQETQYF. CDR3 nucleotide sequence: TGCGCCAGTGAGACAGGGCCCCAAGAGACCCAGTACTTC.

V usage is TRBV7-8 and J usage is TRBJ1-3; D gene unclear. The ends were cut back, 3 bases at V and 1 base at J, with 1 base in the middle. CDR1 SGHVS and CDR2 FQNEAQ come from the germline V gene. This CDR3 has 12 residues. The CDR3 DNA sequence: TGTGCCAGCAGCTTTTCTGGAAACACCATATATTTT. As protein: CASSFSGNTIYF.

This chain uses TRBV7-9 with TRBJ2-6, with 7 bases matching TRBD2. Trimming at V came to 1 base and at J to 5 bases, leaving 2 bases not matched to a gene. The CDR3 runs to 15 residues. Germline CDR1 and CDR2: SEHNR and FQNEAQ (reference sequence). The CDR3 nucleotides are TGTGCCAGCAGCTTAGGGGAGGGCTGGGCCAACGTCCTGACTTTC. It specifies CASSLGEGWANVLTF.

The chain carries TRBV3-1 (or the pseudogene TRBV3-2) and TRBJ2-2; TRBD2 aligns across 9 bases. The J segment lost 6 bases and the V segment lost 3 bases, leaving 8 bases of the junction unmatched. CDR3 length equals 16 residues. The germline CDR1 and CDR2 sequences are LGHDT and YNNKEL (reference sequence). CDR3 sequence (DNA): TGTGCCAGCAGCCAGGATAGCGGGAGAGGGTCCGGGGAGCTGTTTTTT. Residues: CASSQDSGRGSGELFF.

The chain is built from TRBV5-1 and TRBJ2-5; D is tentatively TRBD1 or TRBD2 (6 bases each). V lost 4 bases and J 4 bases, leaving 17 bases between the germline ends. In germline, CDR1 is SGHRS, CDR2 YFSETQ. This CDR3 is built from 15 residues. DNA of the CDR3: TGCGCCAGCAGCACCCCGACGGGGGCTGGAGAGACCCAGTACTTC. It is translated as CASSTPTGAGETQYF.

The chain is built from TRBV10-3 and TRBJ2-2; D not resolved. The germline gives CDR1 ENHRY, CDR2 SYGVKD. The CDR3 runs 11 residues. Trimming took 8 bases from V and 5 from J, leaving 6 bases between them. The CDR3 is CAIGGTGELFF. The CDR3 coding sequence is TGTGCCATCGGTGGGACCGGGGAGCTGTTTTTT.

The chain is built from TRBV9 and TRBJ2-6; TRBD1 agrees at 9 bases. The CDR3 is made up of 19 amino acids. Germline CDR1 reads SGDLS; CDR2 reads YYNGEE. V shed 1 base, J shed 0 bases, and the junction held 8 bases outside the gene matches. CDR3 loop: CASSVSSGQGFSGANVLTF. The CDR3 DNA reads TGTGCCAGCAGCGTAAGTTCGGGACAGGGTTTCTCTGGGGCCAACGTCCTGACTTTC.

The chain combines TRBV2 with TRBJ1-1; D call uncertain. CDR1 and CDR2 (germline): SNHLY, FYNNEI. With 4 bases removed from V and 0 bases from J, the gap between germline ends came to 9 bases. The CDR3 contains 14 residues. Here the CDR3 reads CASSVLAMNTEAFF. CDR3 DNA sequence: TGTGCCAGCAGTGTATTGGCAATGAACACTGAAGCTTTCTTT.